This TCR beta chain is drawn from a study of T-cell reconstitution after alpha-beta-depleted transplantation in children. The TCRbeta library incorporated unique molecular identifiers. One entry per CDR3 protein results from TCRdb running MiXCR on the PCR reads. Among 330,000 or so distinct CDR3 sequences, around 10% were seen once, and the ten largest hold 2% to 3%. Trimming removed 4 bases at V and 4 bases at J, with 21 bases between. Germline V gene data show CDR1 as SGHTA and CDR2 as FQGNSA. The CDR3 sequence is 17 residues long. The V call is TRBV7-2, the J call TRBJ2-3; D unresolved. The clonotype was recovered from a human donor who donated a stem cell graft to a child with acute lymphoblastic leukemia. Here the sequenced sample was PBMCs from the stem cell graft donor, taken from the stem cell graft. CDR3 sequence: CASSSPLGPGWADTQYF. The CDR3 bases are TGTGCCAGCAGCTCTCCTTTGGGCCCCGGTTGGGCAGATACGCAGTATTTT.